This entry lists 22 T cell receptor beta chains sequenced from one sample in a study of metastatic and nonmetastatic thyroid tumors. Patients were all untreated before their thyroid surgery. With MiXCR, TCRdb reprocessed the PCR reads. The sample yields 35,000 to 55,000 clones, less than 3.5% seen once. Material: blood. The source of these receptors is a female donor with papillary thyroid cancer or a benign thyroid nodule (not recorded which). Some clones in this sample may be carry-over from other donors' samples.

The V call is TRBV27, the J call TRBJ1-6; 7 bases line up with TRBD1. The length of the CDR3 is 15 residues. Germline CDR1 is MNHEY and CDR2 is SMNVEV (reference sequence). Trimming cost V 3 bases and J 9 bases; bases outside gene matches: 8. The CDR3 DNA is TGTGCCAGCAGTTTCGGGGACAGCGGGGCTTCACCCCTCCACTTT. This encodes CASSFGDSGASPLHF.

V is TRBV5-1 and J is TRBJ2-1; D unresolved. The germline gives CDR1 SGHRS, CDR2 YFSETQ. The CDR3 covers 14 residues. Trimming removed 0 bases from V and 2 bases from J, with 6 bases in between. In nucleotides, the CDR3 is TGCGCCAGCAGCTTGGGACCGACCTACAATGAGCAGTTCTTC. This gives the protein CASSLGPTYNEQFF.

This clone was observed at least ten times. One base away lies a much larger clone, so this may be a sequencing read error. The sample contains more than one DNA sequence encoding this CDR3. The CDR3 loop is CANSLIKTSGRTDTQYF. The CDR3 nucleotides are TGCGCCAACAGCTTGATCAAGACTAGCGGGAGAACAGATACGCAGTACTTT. V usage is TRBV5-1 and J usage is TRBJ2-3; 12 bases are a match to TRBD2. In germline, CDR1 is SGHRS, CDR2 YFSETQ. The CDR3 runs to 17 residues.

This clone has ten or more counts. The same CDR3 arises from other DNA sequences in this sample as well. The J gene is TRBJ2-7, the V gene TRBV10-3; D gene unclear. The CDR3 loop spans 14 amino acids. Germline CDR1 and CDR2: ENHRY and SYGVKD. Deletions cut 5 bases from V and 4 bases from J, with 15 bases between. This chain's CDR3 is CAISPPRAPYEQYF. The CDR3 region has the DNA TGTGCCATCAGTCCCCCCAGAGCCCCATACGAGCAGTACTTC.

This clone was picked up many times. A read error may be the cause here, since a much bigger clone is one base away. Other DNA sequences in the same sample also yield this CDR3. The chain couples TRBV7-9 to TRBJ1-2; 7 nucleotides agree with TRBD1. The germline CDR1 and CDR2 sequences are SEHNR and FQNEAQ (reference sequence). The CDR3 extends over 15 amino acids. CDR3 loop: CASSLVETGYYGYTF. The CDR3, as DNA: TGTGCCAGCAGCTTAGTAGAGACAGGGTACTATGGTTACACCTTC.

This clone was observed at least ten times. The chain recombines TRBV6-5 with TRBJ2-1; TRBD1 is a possible D gene (6 bases). The ends were cut back, 0 bases at V and 4 bases at J, with 13 bases in the middle. Germline CDR1 MNHEY, CDR2 SVGAGI. The CDR3 is 16 residues long. The CDR3 DNA reads TGTGCCAGCAGTTACTCCCCGGACAGAGGGTACAATGAGCAGTTCTTC. Its translation is CASSYSPDRGYNEQFF.

This clone was observed a handful of times. The V gene is TRBV6-1, the J gene TRBJ1-1; D may be TRBD1 (6 bases). The V gene lost 7 bases and the J gene lost 1 base, with 13 bases spanning the gap. The CDR3 loop spans 14 amino acids. CDR1 and CDR2 (germline): MNHNS, SASEGT. In nucleotides, the CDR3 is TGTGCCAGCAATCCCGGACAGAAGAACACTGAAGCTTTCTTT. It is translated as CASNPGQKNTEAFF.

The chain combines TRBV19 with TRBJ2-3; D is unclear. This CDR3 has 14 amino acids. Trimming pared 5 bases from V and 5 bases from J, leaving 14 bases between. Germline V gene lookup returns CDR1 LNHDA and CDR2 SQIVND (reference sequence). CDR3 in DNA: TGTGCCAGTAGTGTCTTAGGTCCGGGAGATACGCAGTATTTT. This sequence encodes CASSVLGPGDTQYF.

There are many counts of this clone. The chain carries TRBV28 and TRBJ2-7; the match to TRBD2 covers 8 bases. Looked up from germline, CDR1 is MDHEN and CDR2 is SYDVKM. V shed 5 bases, J shed 3 bases, and the junction held 12 bases outside the gene matches. There are 16 residues in the CDR3. As DNA, the CDR3 is TGTGCCAGCAGTCCTTCCCGTTTCGGGGGGGTCTACGAGCAGTACTTC. It encodes CASSPSRFGGVYEQYF. The full variable domain, completed using reference TRBV28 and TRBJ2-7, is DVKVTQSSRYLVKRTGEKVFLECVQDMDHENMFWYRQDPGLGLRLIYFSYDVKMKEKGDIPEGYSVSREKKERFSLILESASTNQTSMYLCASSPSRFGGVYEQYFGPGTRLTVT.

This clone was seen repeatedly, ten times or more. The chain carries TRBV19 and TRBJ2-1; TRBD2 matches 9 bases. Looked up from germline, CDR1 is LNHDA and CDR2 is SQIVND (reference sequence). V dropped 5 bases and J dropped 0; count of bases not matched to a gene: 5. The CDR3 is 16 amino acids. CDR3 in amino acids: CASSSDSGSSYNEQFF. The CDR3 DNA reads as TGTGCCAGTAGTTCAGATAGCGGGAGCTCCTACAATGAGCAGTTCTTC.

J is TRBJ2-2 and V is TRBV6-2 or TRBV6-3; D gene uncertain. Germline lookup yields CDR1 MNHEY and CDR2 SVGEGT. Trimming took 2 bases from V and 5 from J, leaving 9 bases between them. This CDR3 region has 14 residues. Here the CDR3 reads CASSYRVETGELFF. The CDR3 DNA follows: TGTGCCAGCAGTTACAGGGTAGAAACCGGGGAGCTGTTTTTT.

The chain joins TRBV6-2 or TRBV6-3 to TRBJ1-2; 10 nucleotides agree with TRBD1. CDR3 length: 18 amino acids. Trimming removed 3 bases from V and 4 bases from J; junction bases left unmatched: 14. Looked up from germline, CDR1 is MNHEY and CDR2 is SVGEGT. The CDR3 sequence: CASSYRGTGDGVVYGYTF. In DNA form, the CDR3 reads TGTGCCAGCAGTTATAGGGGGACAGGGGATGGAGTAGTCTATGGCTACACCTTC.

In its sample, this clone was seen a few times. The chain has TRBV5-1 and TRBJ1-1; D gene uncertain. Germline V lookup: CDR1 SGHRS, CDR2 YFSETQ. Between the trimmed V and J ends, which lost 5 bases and 1 base, there was a span of 3 bases. This CDR3 contains 11 residues. CDR3 protein: CASRENTEAFF. Here the CDR3 DNA reads TGCGCCAGCAGGGAGAACACTGAAGCTTTCTTT.

The sample holds many counts of this clone. The chain has TRBV20-1 and TRBJ1-3; D gene ambiguous. The germline gives CDR1 DFQATT, CDR2 SNEGSKA (reference sequence). The CDR3 totals 11 residues. Trimming took off 4 bases at V and 8 bases at J, with 9 bases between the two ends. CDR3 DNA: TGCAGTGCTACTGATCCCGACACCATATATTTT. It codes for CSATDPDTIYF.

This chain joins TRBV28 and TRBJ2-7, with D possibly TRBD2 on 6 matching bases. The germline gives CDR1 MDHEN, CDR2 SYDVKM. V was clipped by 6 bases and J by 4 bases, with 16 bases between them. The CDR3 is 14 residues long. CDR3 sequence (DNA): TGTGCCAGCAGCCGACTAGAATCCGGTTACGAGCAGTACGTC. As protein: CASSRLESGYEQYV.

This clone is judged medium-sized. The V and J genes are TRBV30 and TRBJ1-2, with no clear D. The CDR3 contains 11 residues. Germline V lookup: CDR1 GTSNPN, CDR2 SVGIG (reference sequence). V lost 3 bases to trimming and J lost 4 bases, with 6 bases between them. The CDR3 bases are TGTGCCTGGAGAACAGCCTATGGCTACACCTTC. Translating it yields CAWRTAYGYTF. The variable domain in full, with the rest retrieved from reference TRBV30 and TRBJ1-2, is SQTIHQWPATLVQPVGSPLSLECTVEGTSNPNLYWYRQAAGRGLQLLFYSVGIGQISSEVPQNLSASRPQDRQFILSSKKLLLSDSGFYLCAWRTAYGYTFGSGTRLTVV.

This clone was seen a handful of times. The V gene is TRBV5-1, the J gene TRBJ2-7; D call uncertain. Germline V gene data show CDR1 as SGHRS and CDR2 as YFSETQ. The CDR3 is 14 amino acids. V was shortened by 0 bases and J by 0 bases, with 7 bases between the two germline ends. CDR3 residues: CASSLDLISYEQYF. CDR3 nucleotides: TGCGCCAGCAGCTTGGACTTGATCTCCTACGAGCAGTACTTC.

This clone came up a few times. This chain uses TRBV6-1 with TRBJ2-5; 7 positions agree with TRBD2. CDR1 MNHNS and CDR2 SASEGT come from the germline V gene. This CDR3 has 14 residues. The V segment lost 0 bases and the J segment 5 bases; nucleotides outside the gene matches: 3. The CDR3 region is CASSEAGGEETQYF. As DNA, the CDR3 is TGTGCCAGCAGTGAAGCGGGAGGGGAGGAGACCCAGTACTTC.

This clone was seen ten or more times. Other nucleotide sequences from this sample produce the same CDR3. The V call is TRBV20-1, the J call TRBJ1-2, with 7 bases fitting TRBD1. In germline, CDR1 is DFQATT, CDR2 SNEGSKA (reference sequence). V gave up 4 bases and J gave up 4 bases; unmatched junction bases: 12. This CDR3 is 15 amino acids long. The CDR3 here is CSAIYPRTGSYGYTF. The CDR3, as DNA: TGCAGTGCTATCTACCCACGGACAGGAAGCTATGGCTACACCTTC.

There are many counts of this clone. The chain carries TRBV11-2 and TRBJ2-1; 8 positions agree with TRBD2. Unmatched junction bases numbered 13, after V lost 5 bases and J lost 7 bases. This CDR3 contains 16 residues. Germline CDR1 and CDR2: SGHAT and FQNNGV. The CDR3 is CASSQRAGVTGNEQFF. The CDR3 bases are TGTGCCAGCAGCCAAAGAGCGGGAGTAACGGGAAATGAGCAGTTCTTC.

This clone was recorded many times. Other nucleotide sequences in the sample specify the same CDR3. V is TRBV27 and J is TRBJ1-1, with D perhaps matching TRBD1 (5 bases). V was clipped by 5 bases and J by 9 bases, with 16 bases between them. Germline values: CDR1 MNHEY, CDR2 SMNVEV (reference sequence). The CDR3 loop spans 13 amino acids. The CDR3 spells CASSPSGIPQAFF. In nucleotides, the CDR3 is TGTGCCAGCAGTCCATCAGGGATCCCCCAAGCTTTCTTT.

CDR3 amino acids: CASSIDLAGASYNEQFF. CDR3 coding DNA: TGTGCCAGTAGTATAGATCTAGCGGGAGCCTCCTACAATGAGCAGTTCTTC. This chain connects TRBV19 to TRBJ2-1, with 10 bases that match TRBD2. The V gene end was trimmed by 0 bases and the J gene end by 0 bases; junction bases not matched to a gene: 2. Germline assignment: CDR1 LNHDA and CDR2 SQIVND (reference sequence). CDR3 size: 17 residues.